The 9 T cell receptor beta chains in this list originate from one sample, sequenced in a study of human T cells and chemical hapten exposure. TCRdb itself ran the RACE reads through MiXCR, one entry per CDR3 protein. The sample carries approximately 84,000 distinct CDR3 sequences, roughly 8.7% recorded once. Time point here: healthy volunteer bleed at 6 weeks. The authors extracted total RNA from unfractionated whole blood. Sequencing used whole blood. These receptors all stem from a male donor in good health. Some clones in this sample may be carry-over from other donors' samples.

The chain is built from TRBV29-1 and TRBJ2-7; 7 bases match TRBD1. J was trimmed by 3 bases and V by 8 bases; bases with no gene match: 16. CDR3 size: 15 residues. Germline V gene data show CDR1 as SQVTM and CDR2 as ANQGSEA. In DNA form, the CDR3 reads TGCAGCAATCCTCCGGGACAGCGGATCAGCTACGAGCAGTACTTC. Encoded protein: CSNPPGQRISYEQYF.

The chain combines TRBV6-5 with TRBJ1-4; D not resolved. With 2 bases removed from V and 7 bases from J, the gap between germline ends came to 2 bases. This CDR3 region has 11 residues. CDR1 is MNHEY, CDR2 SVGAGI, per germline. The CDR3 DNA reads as TGTGCCAGCAGTTACGGTGAAAAACTGTTTTTT. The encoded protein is CASSYGEKLFF.

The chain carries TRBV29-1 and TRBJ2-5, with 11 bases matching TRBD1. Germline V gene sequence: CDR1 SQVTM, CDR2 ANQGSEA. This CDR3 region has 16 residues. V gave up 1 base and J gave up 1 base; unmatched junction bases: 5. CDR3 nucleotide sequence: TGCAGCGTTGAAGGGACCGGGACAGGGGGCCAAGAGACCCAGTACTTC. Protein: CSVEGTGTGGQETQYF.

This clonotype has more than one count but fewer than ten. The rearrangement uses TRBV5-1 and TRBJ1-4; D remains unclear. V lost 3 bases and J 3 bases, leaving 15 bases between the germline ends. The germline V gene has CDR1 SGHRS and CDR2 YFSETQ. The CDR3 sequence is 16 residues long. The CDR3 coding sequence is TGCGCCAGCAGCTCTACCCTCGGGCCACCTAATGAAAAACTGTTTTTT. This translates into CASSSTLGPPNEKLFF. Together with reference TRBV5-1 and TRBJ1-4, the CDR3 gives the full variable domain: KAGVTQTPRYLIKTRGQQVTLSCSPISGHRSVSWYQQTPGQGLQFLFEYFSETQRNKGNFPGRFSGRQFSNSRSEMNVSTLELGDSALYLCASSSTLGPPNEKLFFGSGTQLSVL.

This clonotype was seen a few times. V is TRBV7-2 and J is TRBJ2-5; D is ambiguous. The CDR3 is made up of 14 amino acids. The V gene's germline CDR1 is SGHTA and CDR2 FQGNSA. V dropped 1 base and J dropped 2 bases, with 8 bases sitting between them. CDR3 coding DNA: TGTGCCAGCAGCTTAGAAGTCCAACAAGAGACCCAGTACTTC. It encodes CASSLEVQQETQYF.

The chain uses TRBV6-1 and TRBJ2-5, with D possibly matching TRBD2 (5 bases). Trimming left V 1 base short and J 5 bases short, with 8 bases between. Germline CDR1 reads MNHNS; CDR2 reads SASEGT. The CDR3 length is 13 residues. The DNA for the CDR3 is TGTGCCAGCAGTGAAGAAAGAGGGGAGACCCAGTACTTC. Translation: CASSEERGETQYF.

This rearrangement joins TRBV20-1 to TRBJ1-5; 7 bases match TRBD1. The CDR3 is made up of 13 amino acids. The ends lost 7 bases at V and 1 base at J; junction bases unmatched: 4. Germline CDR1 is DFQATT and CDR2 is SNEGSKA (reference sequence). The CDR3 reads CSVLGQSNQPQHF. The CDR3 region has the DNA TGCAGTGTATTGGGACAGAGCAATCAGCCCCAGCATTTT.

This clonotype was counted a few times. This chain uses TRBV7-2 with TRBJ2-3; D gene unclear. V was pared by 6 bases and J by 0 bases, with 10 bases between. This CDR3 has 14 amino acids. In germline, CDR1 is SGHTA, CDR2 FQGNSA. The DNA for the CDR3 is TGTGCCAGCAGTGGCAGAGCTAGCACAGATACGCAGTATTTT. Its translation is CASSGRASTDTQYF.

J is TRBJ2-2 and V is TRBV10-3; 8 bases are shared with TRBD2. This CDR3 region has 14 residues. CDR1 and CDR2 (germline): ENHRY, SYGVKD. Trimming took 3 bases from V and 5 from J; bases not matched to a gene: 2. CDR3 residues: CAISEAGVTGELFF. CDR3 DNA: TGTGCCATCAGTGAAGCGGGAGTTACCGGGGAGCTGTTTTTT.